This T cell receptor beta chain was found in a study of blood T cell repertoires in COVID-19. Overall study context: From T cells, B-cell-depleted T cells, or PBMCs came the material, which was cDNA or gDNA.

The V end was cut by 2 bases, the J end by 1 base, with 12 bases between. CDR1 is MNHEY and CDR2 is SMNVEV in the germline V gene (reference sequence). The CDR3 contains 15 residues. Method: immunoSEQ multiplex PCR; TCRdb's copy keeps in-frame clones and lacks some. The sample lists 150,000 to 200,000 clones; about 87% were seen once. This chain connects TRBV27 to TRBJ2-7; the D gene is possibly TRBD1 (6 bases). Sequencing used peripheral blood. This TCR was sampled from a woman under 30 who had recovered from COVID-19. Here the CDR3 DNA reads TGTGCCAGCAGTTTAATACAGGGTCGGTCCTACGAGCAGTACTTC. The encoded protein is CASSLIQGRSYEQYF.